What follows is one TCR beta chain and its context. CDR3 length: 13 residues. V shed 10 bases, J shed 7 bases, and the junction held 7 bases outside the gene matches. CDR1 MNHEY and CDR2 SVGEGT come from the germline V gene. TCRdb processed the reads anew with MiXCR; each CDR3 protein has one entry. The profile shows 510,000 or so distinct CDR3 sequences, around 27% of them singletons. The data stem from a study of T cell repertoires in cytomegalovirus infection. Sequenced material: PBMCs. The chain links TRBV6-2 or TRBV6-3 to TRBJ2-1; TRBD2 matches at 10 bases. The sequence was obtained from a human donor in good health (CMV status not recorded). Some clones in this sample may be carry-over from other donors' samples. CDR3 residues: CATRTSGGNEQFF. In nucleotides, the CDR3 is TGTGCCACCCGGACTAGCGGAGGGAATGAGCAGTTCTTC.